Presented here are 27 T cell receptor beta chains from one specimen sequenced in a study of T cells in Graves' hyperthyroidism and ophthalmopathy. RNA transcripts served as the template for amplifying TCR beta CDR3 regions. The HTBI primer set drove a first-round RT-PCR of the TCR CDR3. Each CDR3 protein is one row after TCRdb ran MiXCR on the multiplex PCR reads. The repertoire consists of a few hundred thousand distinct CDR3 sequences, with approximately 15% occurring once and the leading ten covering approximately 7%. Sequenced sample: blood. All receptors come from a woman in her twenties or thirties with Graves' hyperthyroidism.

This clonotype was seen a few times. The junction differs from germline at one of its ends, possibly a read error. The CDR3 DNA sequence: TGTGCCAGCAGGGAAGGACAGGGCAAACTCTACGAGCAGTACTTC. This gives the protein CASREGQGKLYEQYF. The gene calls are TRBV6-1 and TRBJ2-7; TRBD1 aligns across 8 bases. The CDR3 runs to 15 residues. The germline V gene has CDR1 MNHNS and CDR2 SASEGT.

In this sample, this clonotype turned up a few times. This chain joins TRBV15 and TRBJ1-5; D may be TRBD1 (5 bases). Germline-derived CDR1 and CDR2 are LNHNV and YYDKDF (reference sequence). The CDR3 covers 14 residues. V lost 2 bases and J lost 7, with 12 bases in between. The chain's CDR3 is CATSRTSGAQPQHF. CDR3 sequence (DNA): TGTGCCACCAGCAGAACATCTGGGGCCCAGCCCCAGCATTTT.

At least ten counts were recorded for this clonotype. V gene TRBV27 combines with J gene TRBJ2-7; tentatively, D is TRBD2 (6 bases). The V gene lost 6 bases and the J gene lost 3 bases, with 18 bases spanning the gap. Looked up from germline, CDR1 is MNHEY and CDR2 is SMNVEV (reference sequence). There are 15 residues in the CDR3. This CDR3 reads CASSPGTSDFYEQYF. The CDR3 bases are TGTGCCAGCAGCCCCGGGACTTCCGACTTCTACGAGCAGTACTTC.

V and J are TRBV18 and TRBJ1-1; D is perhaps TRBD1 (5 bases). Looked up from germline, CDR1 is KGHSH and CDR2 is LQKENI. This CDR3 region has 16 residues. The ends were cut back, 5 bases at V and 1 base at J, with 17 bases in the middle. In DNA form, the CDR3 reads TGTGCCAGCTCAGCTCCCGGGACCGGGACGAACACTGAAGCTTTCTTT. It yields the protein CASSAPGTGTNTEAFF.

Worth noting for this clonotype: Possible read error: a much larger clone is one base away. V usage is TRBV2 and J usage is TRBJ1-2, with D unresolved. Germline loops: CDR1 SNHLY, CDR2 FYNNEI. The CDR3 has 13 residues. The CDR3 nucleotides read TGTGCCAACAGTGGGGATCCCAACTATGGCTACACCTTC. Translating gives CANSGDPNYGYTF.

The rearrangement links TRBV5-6 to TRBJ2-1; D gene uncertain. The CDR3 has 14 amino acids. V was trimmed by 0 bases and J by 2 bases, leaving 6 bases between them. Germline V gene sequence: CDR1 SGHDT, CDR2 YYEEEE. CDR3 sequence (DNA): TGTGCCAGCAGCTTGGTACCAACCTACAATGAGCAGTTCTTC. Translated, it gives CASSLVPTYNEQFF.

The V call is TRBV12-3 or TRBV12-4, the J call TRBJ2-3; D perhaps matches TRBD2 (6 bases). V was cut by 5 bases and J by 3 bases, with 15 bases left in between. The CDR3 spans 15 residues. CDR3 residues: CASSVPGTFTDTQYF. For the CDR3, the DNA is TGTGCCAGCAGTGTCCCCGGGACTTTTACAGATACGCAGTATTTT.

The V call is TRBV5-6, the J call TRBJ2-7; TRBD1 matches 7 bases. J was trimmed by 4 bases and V by 4 bases; bases with no gene match: 11. CDR3 length: 15 residues. CDR1 is SGHDT, CDR2 YYEEEE, per germline. CDR3 protein: CASSRDSYPPYEQYF. The CDR3 DNA sequence: TGTGCCAGCAGCCGGGACAGTTATCCACCTTACGAGCAGTACTTC.

The rearrangement joins TRBV11-1 to TRBJ1-6; D is uncertain. Between the trimmed V and J ends, which lost 5 bases and 5 bases, there was a span of 13 bases. This CDR3 spans 15 amino acids. Germline assignment: CDR1 SGHAT and CDR2 FQDESV (reference sequence). The CDR3 sequence: CASSLTEGNNSPLHF. The CDR3 nucleotides read TGTGCCAGCAGCCTCACGGAAGGGAATAATTCACCCCTCCACTTT.

This clonotype was counted a few times. Relative to the germline gene, one junction end is altered; a read error may explain this. The gene calls are TRBV5-5 and TRBJ2-7, with 10 bases lining up with TRBD1. CDR3 length equals 15 residues. Germline loops: CDR1 SGHKS, CDR2 YYEKEE (reference sequence). The CDR3 loop is CASSRTGGSPYEQHF. As DNA, the CDR3 is TGTGCCAGCAGCCGGACAGGGGGTTCCCCCTACGAGCAGCACTTC.

This clonotype occurred a few times. The chain uses TRBV27 and TRBJ1-2; 11 bases line up with TRBD1. Germline CDR1 reads MNHEY; CDR2 reads SMNVEV (reference sequence). There are 16 residues in the CDR3. The trim removed 5 bases at V and 1 base at J, leaving 6 bases unmatched. CDR3 DNA sequence: TGTGCCAGCAGTGGCGGACAGGGGGCCGTTAACTATGGCTACACCTTC. Its translation is CASSGGQGAVNYGYTF.

Many counts were recorded for this clonotype. The chain couples TRBV6-2 or TRBV6-3 to TRBJ2-5, with a tentative D call TRBD2 (6 bases). Germline loops: CDR1 MNHEY, CDR2 SVGEGT. The ends were cut back, 2 bases at V and 2 bases at J, with 24 bases in the middle. CDR3 length: 19 amino acids. CDR3 nucleotides: TGTGCCAGCAGTTACAAACCACTAGCATCCGGGAGCTCACAAGAGACCCAGTACTTC. As protein: CASSYKPLASGSSQETQYF.

This clonotype occurred many times. This sequence joins TRBV7-2 and TRBJ2-3, with TRBD2 matching 8 bases. V dropped 1 base and J dropped 2; count of bases not matched to a gene: 5. CDR3 length: 16 residues. CDR1 SGHTA and CDR2 FQGNSA come from the germline V gene. CDR3: CASSLGTSTLTDTQYF. In DNA, the CDR3 is TGTGCCAGCAGCTTAGGGACTAGCACCCTCACAGATACGCAGTATTTT.

This clonotype has more than one count but fewer than ten. The CDR3 coding sequence is TGTGCCAGCAGTTTAGTTGTGGGCCGAGCTCAGCCCCAGCATTTT. This gives the protein CASSLVVGRAQPQHF. J is TRBJ1-5 and V is TRBV12-3 or TRBV12-4; no definite D call. The CDR3 has 15 residues. V dropped 1 base and J dropped 6 bases, with 13 bases sitting between them.

This clonotype was seen a few times. A read error may explain this, as a much larger clone is one base away. The V gene is TRBV30, the J gene TRBJ1-3, with D unclear. Germline V gives CDR1 GTSNPN, CDR2 SVGIG (reference sequence). CDR3 length equals 16 residues. V lost 0 bases and J 0 bases, leaving 12 bases between the germline ends. CDR3 protein: CAWSVRALISGNTIYF. In DNA, the CDR3 is TGTGCCTGGAGTGTAAGGGCACTCATCTCTGGAAACACCATATATTTT.

The V and J genes are TRBV25-1 and TRBJ1-2; a weak D match, TRBD1 (6 bases). The germline CDR1 and CDR2 sequences are MGHDK and SYGVNS. V was cut by 1 base and J by 4 bases, with 13 bases left in between. The CDR3 extends over 15 amino acids. In nucleotides, the CDR3 is TGTGCCAGCAGTGAATCCGGGGGGGCTGGCTATGGCTACACCTTC. Its translation: CASSESGGAGYGYTF.

This clonotype has at least ten counts. This chain connects TRBV6-5 to TRBJ1-5; no definite D call. Trimming took off 3 bases at V and 0 bases at J, with 6 bases between the two ends. The CDR3 loop spans 14 amino acids. The germline V gene encodes CDR1 MNHEY and CDR2 SVGAGI. CDR3 bases: TGTGCCAGCAGTTATCAGGCTAGCAATCAGCCCCAGCATTTT. Residues: CASSYQASNQPQHF.

This clonotype was detected many times. The chain couples TRBV4-2 to TRBJ1-1, with no clear D. The length of the CDR3 is 13 residues. V lost 5 bases and J lost 4, with 11 bases in between. Germline V gene data show CDR1 as LGHNA and CDR2 as YNFKEQ. The CDR3 DNA reads as TGTGCCAGCAGCTCTCTGGTTCGCACTGAAGCTTTCTTT. This encodes CASSSLVRTEAFF.

To note about this clonotype: Being one base from a much bigger clone, this may be a read error. The chain carries TRBV10-3 and TRBJ2-7, with D perhaps matching TRBD1 (6 bases). The V gene's germline CDR1 is ENHRY and CDR2 SYGVKD. Trimming stripped 6 bases from V and 3 bases from J, with 15 bases between. The CDR3 is 14 amino acids. DNA of the CDR3: TGTGCCATCAGCGGGGCAGGGGCCAGCTACGAGCAGTACTTC. This translates into CAISGAGASYEQYF.

This clonotype was recorded many times. The chain has TRBV7-9 and TRBJ1-1; the D is unclear. The CDR3 loop spans 11 amino acids. From germline, CDR1 is SEHNR and CDR2 FQNEAQ (reference sequence). V lost 4 bases and J lost 8, with 8 bases in between. CDR3 residues: CASSSFPEAFF. For the CDR3, the DNA is TGTGCCAGCAGCTCCTTTCCCGAAGCTTTCTTT.

This clonotype was counted at least ten times. The chain recombines TRBV12-3 or TRBV12-4 with TRBJ1-1; TRBD1 is a possible D gene (5 bases). The CDR3 has 15 amino acids. V was clipped by 1 base and J by 1 base, with 10 bases between them. In DNA, the CDR3 is TGTGCCAGCAGTTTAGACCAGGGAGGGAACACTGAAGCTTTCTTT. Translation gives CASSLDQGGNTEAFF.

The chain has TRBV19 and TRBJ1-5, with D uncertain. Germline V gives CDR1 LNHDA, CDR2 SQIVND (reference sequence). V was pared by 1 base and J by 0 bases, with 10 bases between. CDR3 size: 16 residues. In DNA, the CDR3 is TGTGCCAGTAGTATAGTTGACACCTATAGCAATCAGCCCCAGCATTTT. This sequence encodes CASSIVDTYSNQPQHF.

In this sample, this clonotype turned up many times. The CDR3 is CASREANEKLFF. CDR3 DNA: TGTGCCAGCAGGGAAGCTAATGAAAAACTGTTTTTT. The genes are TRBV28 and TRBJ1-4; no definite D call. The CDR3 runs to 12 residues. Germline V lookup: CDR1 MDHEN, CDR2 SYDVKM. The V and J ends lost 6 bases and 3 bases respectively, with 5 bases between them.

CDR3 sequence: CASSLLGTGGTGELFF. CDR3 in DNA: TGTGCCAGCAGTTTATTAGGAACAGGGGGAACCGGGGAGCTGTTTTTT. J is TRBJ2-2 and V is TRBV28; 8 nucleotides match TRBD1. With V trimmed by 1 base and J by 5 bases, 6 bases remained unmatched. Germline values: CDR1 MDHEN, CDR2 SYDVKM. This CDR3 has 16 residues.

This chain links TRBV7-9 with TRBJ2-1, with 11 nucleotides matching TRBD2. This CDR3 spans 21 amino acids. The germline V gene encodes CDR1 SEHNR and CDR2 FQNEAQ (reference sequence). Unmatched junction bases numbered 13, after V lost 0 bases and J lost 0 bases. The CDR3 region has the DNA TGTGCCAGCAGCTTAGCCCAGGGACTAGCGGAAACCTCCAGCTCCTACAATGAGCAGTTCTTC. It specifies CASSLAQGLAETSSSYNEQFF.

This clonotype was picked up many times. The chain joins TRBV3-1 to TRBJ1-1; D remains ambiguous. CDR1 LGHDT and CDR2 YNNKEL come from the germline V gene (reference sequence). This CDR3 is built from 15 residues. Trimming cost V 1 base and J 0 bases, with 9 bases left between them. The DNA for the CDR3 is TGTGCCAGCAGCCAAGGCGCACACCTGAACACTGAAGCTTTCTTT. Its protein product is CASSQGAHLNTEAFF.

V usage is TRBV4-3 and J usage is TRBJ1-2; D gene ambiguous. This CDR3 region has 14 residues. Trimming took 1 base from V and 7 from J, leaving 13 bases between them. From germline, CDR1 is LGHNA and CDR2 YSLEER. The CDR3 reads CASSQAVRSAGYTF. The CDR3 DNA is TGCGCCAGCAGCCAAGCCGTCCGGAGCGCTGGCTACACCTTC.